The entry that follows covers one T cell receptor (beta chain) sequence. The data belong to a study of cytotoxic CD8 clonotypes in ibrutinib-treated CLL. The CDR3 loop spans 15 amino acids. V was clipped by 4 bases and J by 0 bases, with 10 bases between them. Germline lookup yields CDR1 LNHDA and CDR2 SQIVND (reference sequence). Clones were read by immunoSEQ multiplex PCR, and TCRdb kept only the in-frame ones, dropping some. The sample includes tens of thousands of clones, approximately 50% of them seen just once. The TCR comes from a human donor with chronic lymphocytic leukemia. The input for sequencing was PBMCs, taken after 12 months of ibrutinib treatment. The chain uses TRBV19 and TRBJ1-3; D remains unclear. The DNA for the CDR3 is TGTGCCAGTAGTACCGGATACCGCTCTGGAAACACCATATATTTT. Its protein is CASSTGYRSGNTIYF.